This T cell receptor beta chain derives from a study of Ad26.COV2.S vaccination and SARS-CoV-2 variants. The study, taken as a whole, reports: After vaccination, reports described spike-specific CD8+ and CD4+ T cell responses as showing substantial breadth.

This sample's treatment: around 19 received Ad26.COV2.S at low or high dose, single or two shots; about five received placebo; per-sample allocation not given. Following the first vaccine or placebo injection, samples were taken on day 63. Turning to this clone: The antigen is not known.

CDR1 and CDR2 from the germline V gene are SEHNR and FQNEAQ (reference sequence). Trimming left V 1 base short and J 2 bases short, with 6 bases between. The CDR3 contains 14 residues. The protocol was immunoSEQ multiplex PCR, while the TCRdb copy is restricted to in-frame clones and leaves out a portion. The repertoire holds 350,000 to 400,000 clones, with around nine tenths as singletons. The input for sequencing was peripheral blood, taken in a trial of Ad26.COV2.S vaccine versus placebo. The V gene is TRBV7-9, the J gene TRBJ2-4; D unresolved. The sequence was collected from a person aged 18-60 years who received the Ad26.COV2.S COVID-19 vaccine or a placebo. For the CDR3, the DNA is TGTGCCAGCAGCTTAGGGGCTTCCAAAAACATTCAGTACTTC. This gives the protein CASSLGASKNIQYF.